This paragraph reports one T cell receptor (beta chain). The data derive from a study of cytomegalovirus exposure and HLA in healthy donors. The overall study: Out of 300 to 500 genotyped donors, about 80% belonged to the Caucasian-associated ancestry cluster.

Primers: 60 Vbeta forward and 13 Jbeta reverse. Here immunoSEQ multiplex PCR was the method, and the copy in TCRdb shows in-frame clones only, minus some. Of under 250,000 clones in the sample, 78% are singletons; the top ten hold roughly 0.45%. The sequencing sample was made of PBMCs. This receptor was taken from a boy aged 5-17 years in good health and CMV-seronegative.

CDR3 sequence reads: CASSPPTSGVGGETQYF. The CDR3 coding sequence is TGTGCCAGCAGTCCTCCGACTAGCGGGGTGGGAGGGGAGACCCAGTACTTC. The chain links TRBV2 to TRBJ2-5, with 11 bases matching TRBD2. CDR3 length: 17 residues. V shed 5 bases and J 5 bases; nucleotides not matched to a gene: 13. CDR1 and CDR2 from the germline V gene are SNHLY and FYNNEI.